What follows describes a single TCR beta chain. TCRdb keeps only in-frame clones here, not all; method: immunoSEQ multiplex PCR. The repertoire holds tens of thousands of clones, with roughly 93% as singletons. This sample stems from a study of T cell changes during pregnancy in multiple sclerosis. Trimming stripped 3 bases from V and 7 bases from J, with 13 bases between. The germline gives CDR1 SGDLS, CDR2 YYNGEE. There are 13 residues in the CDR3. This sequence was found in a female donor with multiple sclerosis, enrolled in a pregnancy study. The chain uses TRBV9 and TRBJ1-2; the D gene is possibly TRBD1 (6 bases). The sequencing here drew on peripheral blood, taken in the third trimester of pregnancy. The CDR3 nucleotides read TGTGCCAGCAGCGATAGGGGGTTGGGTGGCTACACCTTC. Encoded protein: CASSDRGLGGYTF.